The 25 T cell receptor beta chains presented below share a single source sample, sequenced in a study of cytomegalovirus exposure and HLA in healthy donors. A multiplex PCR was run with 60 Vbeta primers and 13 Jbeta primers. Repertoires were generated with immunoSEQ multiplex PCR, while TCRdb's copy carries only in-frame clones and drops some. Of roughly 150,000 clones in the sample, 70% to 80% were seen once. The sequencing sample was made of PBMCs. These receptors were collected from a man aged 25-45 years in good health and CMV-seronegative.

This clone was seen just once. This chain joins TRBV7-2 and TRBJ2-3; 12 positions agree with TRBD2. Per germline, CDR1 SGHTA and CDR2 FQGNSA. This CDR3 spans 17 amino acids. J lost 3 bases, V lost 2 bases, and 6 bases had no gene match. Here the CDR3 reads CASSLFLGLAGTDTQYF. CDR3 sequence (DNA): TGTGCCAGCAGCTTATTCCTTGGACTAGCGGGAACAGATACGCAGTATTTT.

The chain combines TRBV7-6 with TRBJ2-7; 11 nucleotides agree with TRBD1. This CDR3 contains 16 residues. CDR1 is SGHVS and CDR2 is FNYEAQ in the germline V gene. Trimming took 5 bases from V and 0 from J; bases not matched to a gene: 6. The CDR3, as DNA: TGTGCCAGCAGCCAAGGACAGGGGGCCATCTCCTACGAGCAGTACTTC. This gives the protein CASSQGQGAISYEQYF.

The gene calls are TRBV2 and TRBJ1-6; the D gene is possibly TRBD1 (5 bases). Germline V gives CDR1 SNHLY, CDR2 FYNNEI. V was trimmed by 11 bases and J by 3 bases, leaving 17 bases between them. The length of the CDR3 is 15 residues. The CDR3 protein is CASRRLGDYNSPLHF. In DNA form, the CDR3 reads TGTGCCTCTCGAAGACTAGGGGACTATAATTCACCCCTCCACTTT.

The chain links TRBV5-6 to TRBJ1-5; 11 bases fit TRBD1. CDR3 length equals 19 residues. Germline V lookup: CDR1 SGHDT, CDR2 YYEEEE. The V segment lost 3 bases and the J segment 2 bases; nucleotides outside the gene matches: 13. CDR3 DNA sequence: TGTGCCAGCAGCTCCTACCGGGGACAGGGGGTTCGTGGCAATCAGCCCCAGCATTTT. Protein sequence: CASSSYRGQGVRGNQPQHF.

This chain links TRBV7-3 with TRBJ1-1, with 8 bases lining up with TRBD1. V lost 5 bases to trimming and J lost 4 bases; unmatched junction nucleotides: 15. The CDR3 extends over 17 amino acids. CDR1 and CDR2 from the germline V gene are SGHTA and FQGTGA. The CDR3 protein is CASSGGAGGRYGTEAFF. CDR3 sequence (DNA): TGTGCCAGCAGCGGCGGGGCAGGGGGCCGTTATGGCACTGAAGCTTTCTTT.

J is TRBJ1-5 and V is TRBV2; TRBD1 aligns across 8 bases. With 6 bases clipped from V and 0 bases from J, the junction kept 7 bases outside the gene matches. The CDR3 is 16 residues long. CDR1 is SNHLY, CDR2 FYNNEI, per germline. The CDR3 bases are TGTGCCAGCAGCGAGACAGGGGCGCTTAGCAATCAGCCCCAGCATTTT. Residues: CASSETGALSNQPQHF.

The chain couples TRBV5-4 to TRBJ2-4, with TRBD1 matching 9 bases. This CDR3 spans 13 amino acids. Germline V CDR1 and CDR2: SGHNT, YYREEE (reference sequence). V shed 4 bases and J 9 bases; nucleotides not matched to a gene: 5. CDR3 loop: CASSRDRAGIQYF. The CDR3 coding sequence is TGTGCCAGCAGCCGGGACAGGGCGGGCATTCAGTACTTC. The whole variable domain, remainder taken from reference TRBV5-4 and TRBJ2-4, is ETGVTQSPTHLIKTRGQQVTLRCSSQSGHNTVSWYQQALGQGPQFIFQYYREEENGRGNFPPRFSGLQFPNYSSELNVNALELDDSALYLCASSRDRAGIQYFGAGTRLSVL.

J is TRBJ2-7 and V is TRBV25-1; possibly TRBD1 for D (6 bases). Trimming took 1 base from V and 6 from J, leaving 16 bases between them. Germline V gives CDR1 MGHDK, CDR2 SYGVNS. This CDR3 has 15 residues. The CDR3 here is CASSELLQGRVEQYF. The CDR3 DNA reads as TGTGCCAGCAGTGAATTGTTACAGGGAAGAGTCGAGCAGTACTTC.

The chain is built from TRBV6-6 and TRBJ2-7; 7 positions match TRBD1. Per germline, CDR1 MNHNY and CDR2 SVGAGI (reference sequence). V was pared by 6 bases and J by 0 bases, with 8 bases of the junction left unmatched. This CDR3 region has 15 residues. CDR3 nucleotides: TGTGCCAGCAGGCCGGGACAGATAAGCTCCTACGAGCAGTACTTC. Residues: CASRPGQISSYEQYF.

This rearrangement joins TRBV6-5 to TRBJ2-7, with D possibly matching TRBD1 (5 bases). The CDR3 is made up of 13 amino acids. Germline V gives CDR1 MNHEY, CDR2 SVGAGI. V lost 6 bases and J lost 7, with 16 bases in between. The CDR3 region has the DNA TGTGCCAGCAGGGGAACAGGTAGAGTTGAGCAGTACTTC. This encodes CASRGTGRVEQYF.

This sequence joins TRBV11-1 and TRBJ2-1, with 7 bases aligning to TRBD1. This CDR3 has 12 amino acids. V lost 7 bases to trimming and J lost 8 bases; unmatched junction nucleotides: 5. Per the germline V gene, CDR1 is SGHAT and CDR2 is FQDESV (reference sequence). The CDR3 spells CASTLGGYEQFF. Written as DNA, the CDR3 is TGTGCCAGCACCCTAGGGGGCTATGAGCAGTTCTTC. Combining the CDR3 with reference TRBV11-1 and TRBJ2-1 gives the whole variable domain EAEVAQSPRYKITEKSQAVAFWCDPISGHATLYWYRQILGQGPELLVQFQDESVVDDSQLPKDRFSAERLKGVDSTLKIQPAELGDSAMYLCASTLGGYEQFFGPGTRLTVL.

This clone was seen only once. The V and J genes are TRBV7-9 and TRBJ2-7, with 8 nucleotides matching TRBD1. CDR1 SEHNR and CDR2 FQNEAQ come from the germline V gene (reference sequence). This CDR3 has 15 residues. Germline trimming cut 5 bases from V and 3 bases from J; bases unmatched to any gene: 9. The CDR3 is CASSARDRPLYEQYF. The CDR3 DNA reads TGTGCCAGCAGCGCCCGGGACAGGCCTCTCTACGAGCAGTACTTC.

This clone was detected only once. The J gene is TRBJ2-2, the V gene TRBV10-3, with 8 bases aligning to TRBD2. The CDR3 sequence is 16 residues long. Germline V lookup: CDR1 ENHRY, CDR2 SYGVKD. With 6 bases clipped from V and 3 bases from J, the junction kept 9 bases outside the gene matches. The CDR3 DNA is TGTGCCATCAGGGAAGTTAGCGGGACCGACACCGGGGAGCTGTTTTTT. It specifies CAIREVSGTDTGELFF.

The rearrangement links TRBV25-1 to TRBJ2-7; D possibly corresponds to TRBD2 (6 bases). Between the trimmed V and J ends, which lost 3 bases and 3 bases, there was a span of 21 bases. From germline, CDR1 is MGHDK and CDR2 SYGVNS. This CDR3 spans 17 amino acids. Here the CDR3 reads CASSDPWGEGPGYEQYF. The CDR3 bases are TGTGCCAGCAGTGACCCTTGGGGGGAAGGACCTGGCTACGAGCAGTACTTC.

The V gene is TRBV28, the J gene TRBJ2-1; D gene unclear. V shed 2 bases and J shed 7 bases, with 6 bases lying between them. Germline assignment: CDR1 MDHEN and CDR2 SYDVKM. This CDR3 spans 12 amino acids. In nucleotides, the CDR3 is TGTGCCAGCAGTTTAGAGTGGAATGAGCAGTTCTTC. Translation gives CASSLEWNEQFF.

The chain uses TRBV28 and TRBJ2-2, with TRBD1 matching over 9 bases. This CDR3 is 16 amino acids long. The germline gives CDR1 MDHEN, CDR2 SYDVKM. V gave up 4 bases and J gave up 7 bases; unmatched junction bases: 10. In nucleotides, the CDR3 is TGTGCCAGCAGTTCCGGACAGGGGAGGCTCGGCGGGGAGCTGTTTTTT. It codes for CASSSGQGRLGGELFF.

CDR3 protein: CATSRANSGSPYEQYF. CDR3 in DNA: TGTGCCACCAGCAGAGCCAATAGCGGGAGTCCTTACGAGCAGTACTTC. The chain links TRBV15 to TRBJ2-7; 9 bases are shared with TRBD2. CDR3 length: 16 residues. After removal of 1 base from V and 4 bases from J, the junction contained 8 bases not matched to a gene. The V gene's germline CDR1 is LNHNV and CDR2 YYDKDF (reference sequence).

The chain couples TRBV30 to TRBJ1-2; 9 bases match TRBD1. Germline CDR1 and CDR2: GTSNPN and SVGIG (reference sequence). V lost 4 bases and J lost 1; bases outside the gene matches: 7. The CDR3 has 15 residues. The CDR3 reads CAWNPDRGYNYGYTF. In DNA, the CDR3 is TGTGCCTGGAACCCCGACAGGGGGTATAACTATGGCTACACCTTC.

This clone was counted a few times. J is TRBJ2-7 and V is TRBV9, with TRBD2 as a possible D gene (6 bases). Germline V gene sequence: CDR1 SGDLS, CDR2 YYNGEE. V was trimmed by 4 bases and J by 0 bases, leaving 14 bases between them. This CDR3 spans 15 amino acids. CDR3 region: CASSRTSLISYEQYF. The CDR3, as DNA: TGTGCCAGCAGCCGAACTAGCTTAATCTCCTACGAGCAGTACTTC.

V gene TRBV4-1 combines with J gene TRBJ2-7; 9 bases map to TRBD1. V was clipped by 0 bases and J by 3 bases; unmatched bases: 6. The CDR3 sequence is 16 residues long. Per germline, CDR1 MGHRA and CDR2 YSYEKL. The chain's CDR3 is CASSQDNRGLYYEQYF. As DNA, the CDR3 is TGCGCCAGCAGCCAAGATAACAGGGGGCTTTACTACGAGCAGTACTTC.

CDR3 nucleotide sequence: TGTGCCAGCAACTTGGGACAGGGTGATTCACCCCTCCACTTT. Protein sequence: CASNLGQGDSPLHF. The rearrangement uses TRBV6-5 and TRBJ1-6; 9 bases line up with TRBD1. The V gene end was trimmed by 7 bases and the J gene end by 8 bases; junction bases not matched to a gene: 6. This CDR3 spans 14 amino acids. The germline V gene encodes CDR1 MNHEY and CDR2 SVGAGI.

CDR3 loop: CASSLNRAQETQYF. For the CDR3, the DNA is TGTGCCAGCAGTTTAAACAGGGCACAAGAGACCCAGTACTTC. J is TRBJ2-5 and V is TRBV6-5; possibly TRBD1 for D (6 bases). Germline V gene sequence: CDR1 MNHEY, CDR2 SVGAGI. The V end lost 4 bases, the J end lost 2 bases, and 11 bases lay between the germline ends. This CDR3 is 14 amino acids long.

The chain is built from TRBV15 and TRBJ2-1, with 7 bases matching TRBD2. The germline V gene encodes CDR1 LNHNV and CDR2 YYDKDF (reference sequence). Trimming removed 3 bases from V and 5 bases from J; junction bases left unmatched: 10. The CDR3 has 16 amino acids. The CDR3 DNA follows: TGTGCCACCAGCAGCCGTCCTACTAGCGCAAACAATGAGCAGTTCTTC. Amino acid sequence: CATSSRPTSANNEQFF.

The chain carries TRBV5-1 and TRBJ2-1, with 9 bases that match TRBD2. V shed 0 bases and J 8 bases; nucleotides not matched to a gene: 6. This CDR3 is 15 amino acids long. Germline V gives CDR1 SGHRS, CDR2 YFSETQ. CDR3 region: CASSLGAGGRYEQFF. CDR3 nucleotides: TGCGCCAGCAGCTTGGGCGCGGGAGGGCGATATGAGCAGTTCTTC. The full variable domain, rest sourced from reference TRBV5-1 and TRBJ2-1, is KAGVTQTPRYLIKTRGQQVTLSCSPISGHRSVSWYQQTPGQGLQFLFEYFSETQRNKGNFPGRFSGRQFSNSRSEMNVSTLELGDSALYLCASSLGAGGRYEQFFGPGTRLTVL.

Written as DNA, the CDR3 is TGTGCCAGCAGCACGGACAGGGGGCTTGGAAGCAATCAGCCCCAGCATTTT. This codes for CASSTDRGLGSNQPQHF. The gene calls are TRBV5-6 and TRBJ1-5, with 11 nucleotides matching TRBD1. The V segment lost 4 bases and the J segment 1 base; nucleotides outside the gene matches: 7. This CDR3 comprises 17 residues. Germline V gives CDR1 SGHDT, CDR2 YYEEEE.